This entry lists 15 T cell receptor beta chains sequenced from one sample in a study of identifying expanded T cells in peripheral blood. Some clones are missing from TCRdb's copy, which holds only in-frame ones; the method was immunoSEQ multiplex PCR. Of some 93,000 clones in the sample, approximately 85% were seen once. The sequencing sample was made of blood. The receptors come from a person aged 18 to 70 in good health.

J is TRBJ1-4 and V is TRBV7-7, with D uncertain. The germline V and J ends were trimmed by 3 bases and 6 bases, with 8 bases remaining between them. This CDR3 is 13 amino acids long. Germline CDR1 and CDR2: SSHAT and FNYEAQ (reference sequence). The CDR3 sequence is CASSLDRYEKLFF. CDR3 nucleotides: TGTGCCAGCAGCTTGGATCGATATGAAAAACTGTTTTTT. The whole variable domain, filled in from reference TRBV7-7 and TRBJ1-4, reads GAGVSQSPRYKVTKRGQDVTLRCDPISSHATLYWYQQALGQGPEFLTYFNYEAQPDKSGLPSDRFSAERPEGSISTLTIQRTEQRDSAMYRCASSLDRYEKLFFGSGTQLSVL.

This chain uses TRBV7-9 with TRBJ1-2; maybe TRBD1 (6 bases). Germline V gives CDR1 SEHNR, CDR2 FQNEAQ (reference sequence). The CDR3 has 16 amino acids. V was pared by 1 base and J by 2 bases, with 14 bases between. The CDR3 DNA sequence: TGTGCCAGCAGCTTAGGGCAGGGGAGTAAAAACTATGGCTACACCTTC. This sequence encodes CASSLGQGSKNYGYTF. Based on the CDR3 plus reference TRBV7-9 and TRBJ1-2, the full variable domain is DTGVSQNPRHKITKRGQNVTFRCDPISEHNRLYWYRQTLGQGPEFLTYFQNEAQLEKSRLLSDRFSAERPKGSFSTLEIQRTEQGDSAMYLCASSLGQGSKNYGYTFGSGTRLTVV.

The chain recombines TRBV5-1 with TRBJ2-5; 8 positions match TRBD1. Trimming took 2 bases from V and 4 from J; bases not matched to a gene: 7. The V gene's germline CDR1 is SGHRS and CDR2 YFSETQ. CDR3 length: 15 residues. In DNA form, the CDR3 reads TGCGCCAGCAGCTTACAGGGGGTCAGTGGAGAGACCCAGTACTTC. As protein: CASSLQGVSGETQYF.

The chain employs TRBV6-5 and TRBJ2-3; 9 bases map to TRBD1. Germline lookup yields CDR1 MNHEY and CDR2 SVGAGI. The trim removed 4 bases at V and 1 base at J, leaving 6 bases unmatched. The CDR3 totals 16 residues. The CDR3 coding sequence is TGTGCCAGCAGTTCTTGGACAGGGGAGGGCACAGATACGCAGTATTTT. This codes for CASSSWTGEGTDTQYF.

The rearrangement uses TRBV6-1 and TRBJ1-5; possible D gene TRBD1, 5 bases. The CDR3 extends over 17 amino acids. Germline V gene data show CDR1 as MNHNS and CDR2 as SASEGT. Trimming removed 1 base at V and 3 bases at J, with 16 bases between. The CDR3 region is CASSEGAGTGFNQPQHF. DNA for the CDR3: TGTGCCAGCAGTGAAGGTGCCGGGACGGGCTTCAATCAGCCCCAGCATTTT.

The chain combines TRBV5-1 with TRBJ2-5, with a weak D call TRBD1 (5 bases). V was pared by 7 bases and J by 2 bases, with 18 bases between. The CDR3 is 15 residues long. CDR1 is SGHRS and CDR2 is YFSETQ in the germline V gene. The CDR3 here is CASALQALLQETQYF. CDR3 DNA sequence: TGCGCCAGCGCCCTACAGGCCCTACTTCAAGAGACCCAGTACTTC.

J is TRBJ2-5 and V is TRBV7-9; D uncertain. CDR1 and CDR2 from the germline V gene are SEHNR and FQNEAQ (reference sequence). Trimming removed 4 bases at V and 2 bases at J, with 17 bases between. CDR3 length: 16 residues. CDR3 coding DNA: TGTGCCAGCAGCTCCCGACTCGTAGGACCTCAAGAGACCCAGTACTTC. Amino acids: CASSSRLVGPQETQYF.

The rearrangement links TRBV4-2 to TRBJ2-7, with 9 bases lining up with TRBD1. The length of the CDR3 is 14 residues. The germline CDR1 and CDR2 sequences are LGHNA and YNFKEQ. V was pared by 4 bases and J by 4 bases, with 5 bases of the junction left unmatched. CDR3 loop: CASSPTGGSYEQYF. As DNA, the CDR3 is TGTGCCAGCAGCCCCACAGGGGGCTCGTACGAGCAGTACTTC.

A word on this clone: Other nucleotide sequences from this sample produce the same CDR3. V usage is TRBV7-9 and J usage is TRBJ1-4; D is undetermined. This CDR3 is built from 15 residues. The germline V and J ends were trimmed by 1 base and 8 bases, with 14 bases remaining between them. CDR1 is SEHNR, CDR2 FQNEAQ, per germline (reference sequence). The CDR3 loop reads CASSLDGPPREKLFF. In nucleotides, the CDR3 is TGTGCCAGCAGCTTAGACGGCCCGCCTAGGGAAAAACTGTTTTTT.

The chain has TRBV7-9 and TRBJ2-7, with D unresolved. This CDR3 has 13 residues. Germline CDR1 and CDR2: SEHNR and FQNEAQ (reference sequence). Trimming left V 2 bases short and J 6 bases short, with 11 bases between. The CDR3 DNA reads as TGTGCCAGCAGCTTAAGTTTTACGGGCGAGCAGTACTTC. Translating gives CASSLSFTGEQYF. Using reference TRBV7-9 and TRBJ2-7 for the parts outside the CDR3, the full variable domain is DTGVSQNPRHKITKRGQNVTFRCDPISEHNRLYWYRQTLGQGPEFLTYFQNEAQLEKSRLLSDRFSAERPKGSFSTLEIQRTEQGDSAMYLCASSLSFTGEQYFGPGTRLTVT.

CDR3 in amino acids: CASSLRGQDYQPQHF. The CDR3 bases are TGTGCCAGCAGCTTGCGAGGACAGGACTATCAGCCCCAGCATTTT. The chain recombines TRBV5-6 with TRBJ1-5; 7 nucleotides agree with TRBD1. V trimming: 1 base; J trimming: 5 bases; junction bases outside the gene matches: 6. Per germline, CDR1 SGHDT and CDR2 YYEEEE. The CDR3 length is 15 residues.

The chain's CDR3 is CASSPNTDTQYF. CDR3 DNA sequence: TGTGCCAGCTCACCAAACACAGATACGCAGTATTTT. The chain couples TRBV18 to TRBJ2-3; D remains unclear. V was clipped by 2 bases and J by 2 bases, with 2 bases between them. CDR1 KGHSH and CDR2 LQKENI come from the germline V gene. This CDR3 contains 12 residues.

The CDR3: CATSRDVAGYNEQFF. In DNA form, the CDR3 reads TGTGCCACCAGCAGAGATGTGGCAGGCTACAATGAGCAGTTCTTC. The chain combines TRBV15 with TRBJ2-1, with D uncertain. This CDR3 is 15 amino acids long. In germline, CDR1 is LNHNV, CDR2 YYDKDF (reference sequence). Trimming removed 0 bases at V and 3 bases at J, with 9 bases between.

The rearrangement links TRBV19 to TRBJ1-1; D unresolved. V lost 7 bases and J 0 bases, leaving 9 bases between the germline ends. The CDR3 contains 13 residues. Germline V gene sequence: CDR1 LNHDA, CDR2 SQIVND (reference sequence). The CDR3 DNA reads as TGTGCCAGTAAAAAGAGATTGAACACTGAAGCTTTCTTT. Translating it yields CASKKRLNTEAFF. Full variable domain (rest looked up from reference TRBV19 and TRBJ1-1): DGGITQSPKYLFRKEGQNVTLSCEQNLNHDAMYWYRQDPGQGLRLIYYSQIVNDFQKGDIAEGYSVSREKKESFPLTVTSAQKNPTAFYLCASKKRLNTEAFFGQGTRLTVV.

The chain carries TRBV27 and TRBJ2-3; D not resolved. Per germline, CDR1 MNHEY and CDR2 SMNVEV (reference sequence). V was trimmed by 3 bases and J by 5 bases, leaving 9 bases between them. The CDR3 extends over 13 amino acids. The CDR3 protein is CASSFGLEDTQYF. The CDR3 nucleotides are TGTGCCAGCAGTTTTGGGTTAGAAGATACGCAGTATTTT.